Below are 22 T cell receptor beta chains sequenced from a single sample in a study of technical replicates of blood from several donors. Using immunoSEQ multiplex PCR, the repertoire was profiled, and TCRdb retains in-frame clones only, with some absent. The profile shows roughly 14,000 clones, roughly 80% of them singletons. The sample was PBMCs. These receptors were obtained from a human donor in good health.

The rearrangement links TRBV27 to TRBJ2-7, with 8 bases identical to TRBD1. Trimming cost V 5 bases and J 6 bases; bases outside gene matches: 3. CDR1 and CDR2 (germline): MNHEY, SMNVEV (reference sequence). CDR3 length equals 12 residues. The CDR3 coding sequence is TGTGCCAGCAGTCCCACAGGGGGCGAGCAGTACTTC. Translation gives CASSPTGGEQYF.

The chain recombines TRBV27 with TRBJ2-7; 7 bases fit TRBD1. The CDR3 length is 15 residues. Trimming cost V 3 bases and J 7 bases; bases outside gene matches: 12. In germline, CDR1 is MNHEY, CDR2 SMNVEV (reference sequence). The chain's CDR3 is CASSFSQGVPREQYF. Written as DNA, the CDR3 is TGTGCCAGCAGTTTTTCGCAGGGGGTGCCTCGGGAGCAGTACTTC.

V usage is TRBV5-6 and J usage is TRBJ2-5; tentative D call: TRBD2 (5 bases). The V and J ends lost 3 bases and 5 bases respectively, with 8 bases between them. Germline CDR1 is SGHDT and CDR2 is YYEEEE. This CDR3 is 12 amino acids long. This chain's CDR3 is CASSWRTETQYF. CDR3 bases: TGTGCCAGCAGCTGGAGGACGGAGACCCAGTACTTC. Based on the CDR3 plus reference TRBV5-6 and TRBJ2-5, the full variable domain is DAGVTQSPTHLIKTRGQQVTLRCSPKSGHDTVSWYQQALGQGPQFIFQYYEEEERQRGNFPDRFSGHQFPNYSSELNVNALLLGDSALYLCASSWRTETQYFGPGTRLLVL.

This sequence joins TRBV2 and TRBJ2-7; D is possibly TRBD2 (6 bases). CDR3 size: 18 residues. The germline V gene encodes CDR1 SNHLY and CDR2 FYNNEI. With 0 bases removed from V and 0 bases from J, the gap between germline ends came to 18 bases. CDR3 protein: CASSEAPSGDYGSYEQYF. In DNA, the CDR3 is TGTGCCAGCAGTGAAGCGCCCTCGGGGGATTATGGCTCCTACGAGCAGTACTTC. The entire variable domain, with the rest obtained from reference TRBV2 and TRBJ2-7, is as follows: EPEVTQTPSHQVTQMGQEVILRCVPISNHLYFYWYRQILGQKVEFLVSFYNNEISEKSEIFDDQFSVERPDGSNFTLKIRSTKLEDSAMYFCASSEAPSGDYGSYEQYFGPGTRLTVT.

Here the CDR3 reads CAWSVLGGAYEQYF. The CDR3 DNA reads TGTGCCTGGAGTGTACTGGGAGGAGCTTACGAGCAGTACTTC. The rearrangement uses TRBV30 and TRBJ2-7, with a weak D call TRBD2 (6 bases). Trimming cost V 0 bases and J 4 bases, with 13 bases left between them. The CDR3 consists of 14 residues. CDR1 GTSNPN and CDR2 SVGIG come from the germline V gene (reference sequence).

The genes are TRBV11-2 and TRBJ2-5, with a possible D match to TRBD2 (5 bases). CDR1 is SGHAT, CDR2 FQNNGV, per germline. The V end lost 2 bases, the J end lost 3 bases, and 10 bases lay between the germline ends. CDR3 size: 14 residues. In DNA form, the CDR3 reads TGTGCCAGCAGCTTAAGTTCCGGGGAAGAGACCCAGTACTTC. This translates into CASSLSSGEETQYF.

V is TRBV2 and J is TRBJ1-3; TRBD1 is a possible D gene (5 bases). This CDR3 has 16 residues. Germline V lookup: CDR1 SNHLY, CDR2 FYNNEI. Trimming left V 2 bases short and J 0 bases short, with 11 bases between. The CDR3 here is CASSEQGLNSGNTIYF. CDR3 DNA: TGTGCCAGCAGTGAACAGGGTCTTAACTCTGGAAACACCATATATTTT.

The gene calls are TRBV2 and TRBJ1-5; 10 bases map to TRBD1. Germline CDR1 is SNHLY and CDR2 is FYNNEI. The CDR3 is 14 amino acids. The junction had 4 bases not matched to a gene; V was cut back by 5 bases and J by 6 bases. DNA for the CDR3: TGTGCCAGCAGTCCTGGGACAGGGGCTCAGCCCCAGCATTTT. Translated, it gives CASSPGTGAQPQHF.

The V and J genes are TRBV10-3 and TRBJ2-2, with 8 bases aligning to TRBD2. V trimming: 9 bases; J trimming: 4 bases; junction bases outside the gene matches: 10. Germline CDR1 is ENHRY and CDR2 is SYGVKD. The CDR3 runs to 15 residues. CDR3: CAIFPAGEGTGELFF. Written as DNA, the CDR3 is TGTGCCATTTTCCCAGCGGGAGAGGGCACCGGGGAGCTGTTTTTT.

The chain joins TRBV19 to TRBJ2-7, with 8 bases identical to TRBD1. The CDR3 is 15 amino acids. Germline loops: CDR1 LNHDA, CDR2 SQIVND (reference sequence). V gave up 3 bases and J gave up 2 bases; unmatched junction bases: 6. CDR3 coding DNA: TGTGCCAGTAGTATTTCTCGACAGGGGCCCTACGAGCAGTACTTC. Protein: CASSISRQGPYEQYF.

The rearrangement links TRBV27 to TRBJ2-1; perhaps TRBD2 as D (6 bases). Germline V gives CDR1 MNHEY, CDR2 SMNVEV (reference sequence). Between the trimmed V and J ends, which lost 5 bases and 6 bases, there was a span of 14 bases. This CDR3 has 14 residues. The CDR3 loop is CASSGGLQFNEQFF. DNA of the CDR3: TGTGCCAGCAGTGGGGGACTCCAGTTCAATGAGCAGTTCTTC.

The chain recombines TRBV6-5 with TRBJ1-4; 9 bases match TRBD1. Germline V CDR1 and CDR2: MNHEY, SVGAGI. The CDR3 length is 14 residues. The V and J ends lost 6 bases and 4 bases, in that order; junction bases with no gene match: 3. The CDR3 nucleotides read TGTGCCAGCAGGAGGACAGGGGTTAATGAAAAACTGTTTTTT. This gives the protein CASRRTGVNEKLFF.

The chain is built from TRBV6-1 and TRBJ1-2; tentative D call: TRBD1 (6 bases). CDR3 length: 17 residues. The V end lost 0 bases, the J end lost 4 bases, and 18 bases lay between the germline ends. Germline V CDR1 and CDR2: MNHNS, SASEGT. DNA of the CDR3: TGTGCCAGCAGTGAAGCCTTAAACAGGGCGGAATTCTATGGCTACACCTTC. Its translation: CASSEALNRAEFYGYTF.

The chain combines TRBV5-1 with TRBJ1-3; perhaps TRBD1 as D (5 bases). V lost 3 bases and J lost 1, with 8 bases in between. Germline lookup yields CDR1 SGHRS and CDR2 YFSETQ. CDR3 length equals 14 residues. The CDR3 sequence is CASSSAGSGNTIYF. In DNA, the CDR3 is TGCGCCAGCAGCTCGGCAGGGTCTGGAAACACCATATATTTT.

The sample holds a few counts of this clone. This chain connects TRBV7-8 to TRBJ1-1, with 11 bases aligning to TRBD1. Germline trimming cut 5 bases from V and 4 bases from J; bases unmatched to any gene: 3. The germline V gene has CDR1 SGHVS and CDR2 FQNEAQ. This CDR3 contains 14 residues. This CDR3 is CASSPGTGGTEAFF. CDR3 coding DNA: TGTGCCAGCAGCCCCGGGACAGGGGGCACTGAAGCTTTCTTT.

The gene calls are TRBV6-1 and TRBJ2-2; maybe TRBD1 (6 bases). The CDR3 totals 14 residues. V gave up 7 bases and J gave up 4 bases, with 13 bases separating them. Looked up from germline, CDR1 is MNHNS and CDR2 is SASEGT. The CDR3 nucleotides are TGTGCCAGCATACGGACAGACCCCACCGGGGAGCTGTTTTTT. Translating it yields CASIRTDPTGELFF.

The chain combines TRBV29-1 with TRBJ2-1, with TRBD2 matching 15 bases. Trimming removed 5 bases from V and 4 bases from J; junction bases left unmatched: 15. This CDR3 spans 19 amino acids. Germline loops: CDR1 SQVTM, CDR2 ANQGSEA. The CDR3 sequence: CSVFFHGTSGRPLYNEQFF. The DNA for the CDR3 is TGCAGCGTTTTCTTTCACGGGACTAGCGGGAGGCCACTGTACAATGAGCAGTTCTTC.

V is TRBV18 and J is TRBJ2-6; perhaps TRBD1 as D (8 bases). Germline V gene lookup returns CDR1 KGHSH and CDR2 LQKENI. The CDR3 sequence is 18 residues long. V lost 2 bases and J 2 bases, leaving 16 bases between the germline ends. This CDR3 reads CASSPYGQGGAGANVLTF. Here the CDR3 DNA reads TGTGCCAGCTCACCATACGGACAGGGAGGGGCTGGGGCCAACGTCCTGACTTTC.

The chain couples TRBV19 to TRBJ2-1; 8 nucleotides match TRBD2. Germline-derived CDR1 and CDR2 are LNHDA and SQIVND (reference sequence). The CDR3 covers 16 residues. Unmatched junction bases numbered 7, after V lost 6 bases and J lost 0 bases. CDR3 sequence reads: CASSLAGGSSYNEQFF. The DNA for the CDR3 is TGTGCCAGTAGCCTAGCGGGCGGGAGCTCCTACAATGAGCAGTTCTTC.

There are a few counts of this clone. This chain uses TRBV10-3 with TRBJ1-5; 9 nucleotides match TRBD1. There are 16 residues in the CDR3. CDR1 is ENHRY, CDR2 SYGVKD, per germline. The J segment lost 3 bases and the V segment lost 10 bases, leaving 13 bases of the junction unmatched. The CDR3 sequence is CATGGQGGINNQPQHF. For the CDR3, the DNA is TGTGCCACCGGGGGACAGGGAGGGATTAACAATCAGCCCCAGCATTTT.

The chain links TRBV30 to TRBJ1-5; 9 bases are a match to TRBD1. The germline CDR1 and CDR2 sequences are GTSNPN and SVGIG (reference sequence). The CDR3 has 15 amino acids. V gave up 2 bases and J gave up 4 bases; unmatched junction bases: 6. CDR3 coding DNA: TGTGCCTGGAGTCTGGGAGGGACAGGGAATCAGCCCCAGCATTTT. Protein product: CAWSLGGTGNQPQHF.

The chain links TRBV5-6 to TRBJ1-1; no clear D gene. This CDR3 is built from 14 residues. V was trimmed by 3 bases and J by 5 bases, leaving 14 bases between them. The germline V gene encodes CDR1 SGHDT and CDR2 YYEEEE. CDR3 sequence: CASSYYGVGTEAFF. The DNA for the CDR3 is TGTGCCAGCAGCTACTACGGGGTGGGGACTGAAGCTTTCTTT. The entire variable domain, with the rest obtained from reference TRBV5-6 and TRBJ1-1, is as follows: DAGVTQSPTHLIKTRGQQVTLRCSPKSGHDTVSWYQQALGQGPQFIFQYYEEEERQRGNFPDRFSGHQFPNYSSELNVNALLLGDSALYLCASSYYGVGTEAFFGQGTRLTVV.